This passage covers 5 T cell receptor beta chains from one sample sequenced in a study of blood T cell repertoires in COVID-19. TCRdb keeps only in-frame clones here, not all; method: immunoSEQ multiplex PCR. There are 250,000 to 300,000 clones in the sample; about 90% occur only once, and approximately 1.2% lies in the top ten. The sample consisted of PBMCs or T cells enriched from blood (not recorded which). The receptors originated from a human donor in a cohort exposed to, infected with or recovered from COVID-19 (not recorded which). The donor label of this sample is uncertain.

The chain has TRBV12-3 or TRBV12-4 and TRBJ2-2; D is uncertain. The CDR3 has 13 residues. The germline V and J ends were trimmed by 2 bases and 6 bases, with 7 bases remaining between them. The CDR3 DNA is TGTGCCAGCAGTTTACCCCCGTCCGGGGAGCTGTTTTTT. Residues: CASSLPPSGELFF.

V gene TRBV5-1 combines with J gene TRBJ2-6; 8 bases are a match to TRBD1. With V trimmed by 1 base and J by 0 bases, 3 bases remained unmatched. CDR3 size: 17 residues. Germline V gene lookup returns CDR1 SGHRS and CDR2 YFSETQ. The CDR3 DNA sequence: TGCGCCAGCAGCTTGACAGGGGGGAGCTCTGGGGCCAACGTCCTGACTTTC. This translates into CASSLTGGSSGANVLTF.

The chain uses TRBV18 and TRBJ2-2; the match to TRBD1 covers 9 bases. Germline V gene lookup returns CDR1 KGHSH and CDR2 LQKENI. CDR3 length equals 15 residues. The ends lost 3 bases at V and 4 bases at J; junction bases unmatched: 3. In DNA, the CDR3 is TGTGCCAGCTCACCGGGACAGGGAAGCACCGGGGAGCTGTTTTTT. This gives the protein CASSPGQGSTGELFF.

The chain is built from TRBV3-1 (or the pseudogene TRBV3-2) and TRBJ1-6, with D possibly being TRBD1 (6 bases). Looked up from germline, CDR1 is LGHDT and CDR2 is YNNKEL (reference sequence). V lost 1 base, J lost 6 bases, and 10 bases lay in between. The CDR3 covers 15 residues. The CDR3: CASSQGTASNSPLHF. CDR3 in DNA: TGTGCCAGCAGCCAAGGGACAGCCAGTAATTCACCCCTCCACTTT.

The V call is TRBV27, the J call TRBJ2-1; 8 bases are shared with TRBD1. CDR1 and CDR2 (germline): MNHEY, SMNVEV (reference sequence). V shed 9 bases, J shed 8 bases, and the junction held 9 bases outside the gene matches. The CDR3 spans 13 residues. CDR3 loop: CASTGQGRDEQFF. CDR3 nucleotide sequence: TGTGCCAGTACCGGACAGGGAAGGGATGAGCAGTTCTTC.